The clone carrying this TCR beta chain was detected only once. What it binds is unknown. The data were obtained in a study of identifying expanded T cells in peripheral blood. V lost 0 bases to trimming and J lost 1 base, with 14 bases between them. CDR3 length: 16 residues. Per the germline V gene, CDR1 is GTSNPN and CDR2 is SVGIG (reference sequence). Sequencing used immunoSEQ multiplex PCR; TCRdb keeps in-frame clones, though not all of them. The data contain about 100,000 clones, 75% to 90% of them singletons. Study results and caveats: Differentially abundant clones: around 1.2 between replicates, 16.4 at about two weeks, more than 18 at four. Across healthy donors, higher total template counts meant significantly greater approximately two-week count variance.

No infections or other immune events were documented during collection. The sequenced material came from blood. This chain links TRBV30 with TRBJ2-3; D possibly matches TRBD1 or TRBD2 (6 bases each). The TCR originated in a person between 18 and 75 years old in good health. CDR3 nucleotides: TGTGCCTGGAGTGTACGGGGGCCACGGGGCACAGATACGCAGTATTTT. It translates to CAWSVRGPRGTDTQYF.